These 19 T cell receptor beta chains share one sample of origin, sequenced in a study of blood T cell repertoires in COVID-19. Clones were read by immunoSEQ multiplex PCR, and TCRdb kept only the in-frame ones, dropping some. The data show a few hundred thousand clones, about 87% seen once. Sequencing used PBMCs or T cells enriched from blood (not recorded which). The origin of the receptors is a woman aged 40 to 50 who had been exposed to COVID-19.

The chain combines TRBV3-1 (or the pseudogene TRBV3-2) with TRBJ2-7, with 8 bases matching TRBD1. Germline V gene data show CDR1 as LGHDT and CDR2 as YNNKEL (reference sequence). This CDR3 contains 15 residues. With 4 bases clipped from V and 2 bases from J, the junction kept 7 bases outside the gene matches. CDR3 in DNA: TGTGCCAGCAGCCGACAGGGGACGAACCCCTACGAGCAGTACTTC. The encoded protein is CASSRQGTNPYEQYF.

The rearrangement uses TRBV7-9 and TRBJ2-1; D possibly corresponds to TRBD1 (5 bases). The CDR3 covers 18 residues. V lost 5 bases and J lost 5, with 25 bases in between. Germline V gene sequence: CDR1 SEHNR, CDR2 FQNEAQ (reference sequence). The CDR3 coding sequence is TGTGCCAGCAGCGTCAGGGTGGGTATTTCCACAATCCACAATGAGCAGTTCTTC. Its translation: CASSVRVGISTIHNEQFF.

The rearrangement links TRBV2 to TRBJ1-2; tentatively, D is TRBD1 (6 bases). Germline V CDR1 and CDR2: SNHLY, FYNNEI. V was pared by 4 bases and J by 4 bases, with 13 bases between. The CDR3 totals 14 residues. CDR3 coding DNA: TGTGCCAGCAGTGCAGGGGCGCCTATCTATGGCTACACCTTC. Amino acid sequence: CASSAGAPIYGYTF.

The chain carries TRBV2 and TRBJ1-2; D gene ambiguous. From germline, CDR1 is SNHLY and CDR2 FYNNEI. The CDR3 is 13 amino acids. V dropped 2 bases and J dropped 2 bases, with 6 bases sitting between them. The CDR3 sequence is CASSESQNYGYTF. In DNA form, the CDR3 reads TGTGCCAGCAGTGAATCCCAAAACTATGGCTACACCTTC.

As for this clone: The sample holds other DNA sequences that translate to the same CDR3. This rearrangement joins TRBV30 to TRBJ1-6, with TRBD1 identical over 7 bases. With V trimmed by 0 bases and J by 9 bases, 8 bases remained unmatched. In germline, CDR1 is GTSNPN, CDR2 SVGIG (reference sequence). This CDR3 has 15 residues. The chain's CDR3 is CAWSVLRQGGSPLHF. Written as DNA, the CDR3 is TGTGCCTGGAGTGTACTAAGGCAGGGGGGTTCACCCCTCCACTTT.

V gene TRBV4-1 combines with J gene TRBJ1-2; unclear D gene. The CDR3 has 13 amino acids. Trimming took 0 bases from V and 7 from J, leaving 9 bases between them. CDR1 and CDR2 from the germline V gene are MGHRA and YSYEKL. The CDR3 nucleotides are TGCGCCAGCAGCCAAGAATTTGCAGGTGGCTACACCTTC. It yields the protein CASSQEFAGGYTF.

This chain joins TRBV18 and TRBJ1-1; D gene uncertain. V lost 2 bases, J lost 0 bases, and 13 bases lay in between. This CDR3 comprises 16 residues. From germline, CDR1 is KGHSH and CDR2 LQKENI. CDR3 region: CASSPTVLNLNTEAFF. The CDR3 DNA reads as TGTGCCAGCTCACCAACAGTCCTCAATTTGAACACTGAAGCTTTCTTT.

The CDR3 DNA follows: TGCAGCGTGATGGAGGCGGGCTACACCTTC. It yields the protein CSVMEAGYTF. The chain employs TRBV29-1 and TRBJ1-2; D is uncertain. The CDR3 length is 10 residues. Germline CDR1 is SQVTM and CDR2 is ANQGSEA. Trimming left V 6 bases short and J 8 bases short, with 10 bases between.

This clone was detected only a few times. The chain has TRBV6-6 and TRBJ1-5; D perhaps matches TRBD1 (5 bases). The germline V gene has CDR1 MNHNY and CDR2 SVGAGI (reference sequence). The CDR3 runs 14 residues. V dropped 6 bases and J dropped 3 bases, with 12 bases sitting between them. CDR3 bases: TGTGCCAGCAGCTTTCAGGGCTTCAATCAGCCCCAGCATTTT. Translated: CASSFQGFNQPQHF.

The CDR3 loop reads CAISERTGFLPGNTIYF. CDR3 nucleotide sequence: TGTGCCATCAGTGAAAGGACAGGGTTCCTTCCTGGAAACACCATATATTTT. This chain joins TRBV10-3 and TRBJ1-3; 8 bases are a match to TRBD1. The junction had 9 bases not matched to a gene; V was cut back by 3 bases and J by 2 bases. CDR1 and CDR2 from the germline V gene are ENHRY and SYGVKD. This CDR3 is built from 17 residues.

CDR3 sequence: CASSHYAGLIRTGELFF. CDR3 nucleotides: TGTGCCAGCAGCCATTACGCAGGGTTGATTCGCACCGGGGAGCTGTTTTTT. This chain joins TRBV5-4 and TRBJ2-2; the D gene is possibly TRBD1 (5 bases). This CDR3 comprises 17 residues. Germline-derived CDR1 and CDR2 are SGHNT and YYREEE (reference sequence). Trimming stripped 4 bases from V and 4 bases from J, with 20 bases between.

The J gene is TRBJ1-3, the V gene TRBV5-1; 9 nucleotides line up with TRBD1. In germline, CDR1 is SGHRS, CDR2 YFSETQ. The CDR3 is 16 amino acids. V was pared by 3 bases and J by 2 bases, with 6 bases of the junction left unmatched. The CDR3 DNA follows: TGCGCCAGCAGCTCACACAGGGGGCTGGCTGGAAACACCATATATTTT. It is translated as CASSSHRGLAGNTIYF.

This chain links TRBV19 with TRBJ1-1; tentatively, D is TRBD1 (6 bases). Trimming shortened V by 2 bases and J by 4 bases, and 11 bases separated the two germline ends. CDR3 size: 14 residues. Germline CDR1 is LNHDA and CDR2 is SQIVND (reference sequence). Here the CDR3 DNA reads TGTGCCAGTAGTATATTAGGACAGATCACTGAAGCTTTCTTT. It is translated as CASSILGQITEAFF.

V gene TRBV4-1 combines with J gene TRBJ2-7; 13 bases align to TRBD2. CDR1 and CDR2 (germline): MGHRA, YSYEKL. The length of the CDR3 is 15 residues. The V and J ends lost 3 bases and 2 bases, in that order; junction bases with no gene match: 1. The CDR3 DNA is TGCGCCAGCAGCCACGGACTAGCGGGGGCCTACGAGCAGTACGTC. This translates into CASSHGLAGAYEQYV.

The chain employs TRBV7-3 and TRBJ2-2; the D is unclear. The CDR3 has 15 amino acids. Per germline, CDR1 SGHTA and CDR2 FQGTGA. V lost 6 bases and J lost 0, with 11 bases in between. The DNA of the CDR3 is TGTGCCAGCAGACAAACAGCCTCGAACACCGGGGAGCTGTTTTTT. It yields the protein CASRQTASNTGELFF.

This chain uses TRBV9 with TRBJ1-4; the D gene is possibly TRBD1 (5 bases). Trimming removed 1 base from V and 5 bases from J, with 12 bases in between. The CDR3 runs 15 residues. The germline V gene has CDR1 SGDLS and CDR2 YYNGEE. The DNA for the CDR3 is TGTGCCAGCAGCGTATCCAGGGAAACCAATGAAAAACTGTTTTTT. Translated, it gives CASSVSRETNEKLFF.

This clone was observed many times. V usage is TRBV7-6 and J usage is TRBJ2-3; D is perhaps TRBD2 (6 bases). The CDR3 has 16 residues. Germline V lookup: CDR1 SGHVS, CDR2 FNYEAQ. Deletions cut 5 bases from V and 0 bases from J, with 15 bases between. The CDR3 DNA sequence: TGTGCCAGCAGCCAAATTAGCGGAAAGAGCACAGATACGCAGTATTTT. It codes for CASSQISGKSTDTQYF.

The chain employs TRBV24-1 and TRBJ2-2, with TRBD2 as a possible D gene (5 bases). Deletions cut 7 bases from V and 6 bases from J, with 5 bases between. This CDR3 region has 11 residues. Germline values: CDR1 KGHDR, CDR2 SFDVKD. DNA for the CDR3: TGTGCCACCAGCGGGGCCGGGGAGCTGTTTTTT. Amino acids: CATSGAGELFF.

The gene calls are TRBV2 and TRBJ2-1, with D tentatively TRBD1 (7 bases). CDR1 SNHLY and CDR2 FYNNEI come from the germline V gene. The CDR3 totals 13 residues. The V gene lost 8 bases and the J gene lost 5 bases, with 13 bases spanning the gap. In DNA form, the CDR3 reads TGTGCCAGCGCGGGACAGAACAACAATGAGCAGTTCTTC. This sequence encodes CASAGQNNNEQFF.